This T cell receptor beta chain was captured by sequencing in a study of blood T cell repertoires in COVID-19. The method was immunoSEQ multiplex PCR; TCRdb's version includes in-frame clones alone and lacks a portion of them. The table has under 200,000 clones, around 90% seen once. Losses at the gene ends were 3 bases for V and 4 bases for J; bases not matched to a gene: 11. In germline, CDR1 is LNHDA, CDR2 SQIVND (reference sequence). The CDR3 has 16 amino acids. This sequence was found in a man aged 35 to 55 with active or convalescent COVID-19. V is TRBV19 and J is TRBJ1-1, with TRBD1 matching 7 bases. Sequencing was performed on peripheral blood. The CDR3 nucleotides read TGTGCCAGTAGTATGTTTTTGGCAGGGGGAAGCACTGAAGCTTTCTTT. This gives the protein CASSMFLAGGSTEAFF.